Listed here is a single T cell receptor (beta chain). The germline V gene encodes CDR1 SEHNR and CDR2 FQNEAQ (reference sequence). This CDR3 has 15 amino acids. Trimming cost V 5 bases and J 8 bases, with 21 bases left between them. The study sequenced TCR beta in blood CD8+ and CD4+ T cells. Relapsing-remitting disease, either stable or active, was present in the treatment-naive patients who were the multiple sclerosis controls. The TEMRA cells underwent FACS enrichment, while the CD8+ and CD4+ T cells underwent negative isolation. Random hexamers were used to reverse transcribe about 0.5 to 1 ug of RNA. Multiplex PCR with immunoSEQ amplified the TCR beta CDR3 across 54 Vbeta and 13 Jbeta. TCRdb re-derived calls from the immunoSEQ multiplex PCR reads in MiXCR, one entry per CDR3 protein. The repertoire has some 52,000 distinct CDR3 sequences, 93% of them found once; the top ten carry approximately 0.49%.

The sample is drawn from a study of CD8 T cells in Susac syndrome. Sequenced: CD8+ T cells from PBMCs. The chain employs TRBV7-9 and TRBJ1-2; the D gene is possibly TRBD1 (5 bases). The TCR comes from a human donor with multiple sclerosis. The chain's CDR3 is CASSQGWPSGKGYTF. As DNA, the CDR3 is TGTGCCAGCAGCCAGGGATGGCCCTCAGGGAAAGGCTACACCTTC.